The TCR beta chain described here comes from a study of blood T cell repertoires in COVID-19. As for the study in general: Italy, Spain and the United States were the sources of the convalescent and acute COVID-19 samples. From T cells, B-cell-depleted T cells, or PBMCs came the material, which was cDNA or gDNA.

The J segment lost 0 bases and the V segment lost 5 bases, leaving 12 bases of the junction unmatched. The germline CDR1 and CDR2 sequences are MNHNY and SVGAGI (reference sequence). This CDR3 spans 18 amino acids. Per the study methods: Reference gene primers were amplified, and this amplification served to estimate nucleated cell counts. Method: immunoSEQ multiplex PCR; TCRdb's copy keeps in-frame clones and lacks some. That table supplies the V and J calls and clone size; D and trimming were determined from the DNA. Here the sample spans 83,000 or so clones, roughly 86% being singletons. The chain couples TRBV6-6 to TRBJ2-5; 10 nucleotides align to TRBD2. The source is a human donor in a cohort sampled during active COVID-19. Sequencing was done on a sample of peripheral blood. The CDR3 DNA is TGTGCCAGCAGTCCCACCGCTACTAGCGGGGCGTACCAAGAGACCCAGTACTTC. This encodes CASSPTATSGAYQETQYF.